This T cell receptor (beta chain) was profiled in a study of blood T cell repertoires in COVID-19. For the study at large: Acute and convalescent COVID-19 samples came from the United States, Italy and Spain.

The CDR3 loop spans 13 amino acids. The germline V gene encodes CDR1 SNHLY and CDR2 FYNNEI. V was clipped by 6 bases and J by 5 bases; unmatched bases: 5. This table comes from immunoSEQ multiplex PCR, and its TCRdb copy is limited to in-frame clones, with some not included. Among over 100,000 clones listed, around nine tenths were seen once. The sequencing sample was made of peripheral blood. The V and J genes are TRBV2 and TRBJ1-1; 8 nucleotides line up with TRBD1. This TCR was recovered from a human donor in a cohort sampled during active COVID-19. CDR3 loop: CASSQRQGTEAFF. DNA of the CDR3: TGTGCCAGCAGCCAAAGACAGGGGACTGAAGCTTTCTTT. Based on the CDR3 plus reference TRBV2 and TRBJ1-1, the full variable domain is EPEVTQTPSHQVTQMGQEVILRCVPISNHLYFYWYRQILGQKVEFLVSFYNNEISEKSEIFDDQFSVERPDGSNFTLKIRSTKLEDSAMYFCASSQRQGTEAFFGQGTRLTVV.